This T cell receptor beta chain was obtained from a study of cytomegalovirus exposure and HLA in healthy donors. Whole-study results and caveats: The analysis excluded some indistinguishable V segments, including TRBV6-2 and TRBV6-3.

Germline V gives CDR1 SGHNT, CDR2 YENEEA. This CDR3 has 15 amino acids. Trimming removed 2 bases from V and 4 bases from J, with 12 bases in between. Notes on this clone: The antigen remains unidentified.

The PCR was carried out with 60 Vbeta primers and 13 Jbeta primers. Authors' processing steps: Later, about 80 million unique TCR beta chains were counted in an analysis, and approximately 9.9 million of them were shared. The assay was immunoSEQ multiplex PCR, and TCRdb's table has in-frame clones only and misses some. For V, J and clone size, that table is used; D and trimming come from the DNA. The table has approximately 190,000 clones, around four fifths seen once; the top ten hold approximately 1.7%. Material for sequencing was PBMCs. The chain combines TRBV11-3 with TRBJ1-5, with D perhaps matching TRBD1 (5 bases). The TCR was taken from a man between 35 and 55 years old in good health and CMV-seropositive. CDR3 residues: CASSLTTGSNQPQHF. For the CDR3, the DNA is TGTGCCAGCAGCTTAACTACAGGTTCAAATCAGCCCCAGCATTTT.